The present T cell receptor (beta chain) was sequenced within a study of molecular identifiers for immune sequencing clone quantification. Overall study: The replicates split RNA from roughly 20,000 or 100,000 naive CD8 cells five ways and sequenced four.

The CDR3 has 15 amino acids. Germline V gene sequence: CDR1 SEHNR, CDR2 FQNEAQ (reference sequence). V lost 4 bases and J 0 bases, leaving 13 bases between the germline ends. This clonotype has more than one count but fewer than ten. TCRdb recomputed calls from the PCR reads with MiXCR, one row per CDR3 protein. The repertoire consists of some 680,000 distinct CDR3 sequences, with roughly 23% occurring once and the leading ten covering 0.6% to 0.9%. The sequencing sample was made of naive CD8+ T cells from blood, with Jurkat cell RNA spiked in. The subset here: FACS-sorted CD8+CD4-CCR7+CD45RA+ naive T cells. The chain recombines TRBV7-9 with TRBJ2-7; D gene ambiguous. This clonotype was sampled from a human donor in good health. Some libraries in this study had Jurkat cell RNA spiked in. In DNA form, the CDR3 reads TGTGCCAGCAGCTCCTCGACGAGGAGCTCCTACGAGCAGTACTTC. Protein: CASSSSTRSSYEQYF.